A selection of T cell receptor beta chains follows, all from one sample in a study of T cells after yellow fever vaccination. TCRdb itself ran the 5' RACE reads through MiXCR, one entry per CDR3 protein. Here the sample spans approximately 260,000 distinct CDR3 sequences, approximately 13% being singletons. The sample in question was CD4+ T cells sorted from PBMCs, obtained 45 days after the yellow fever booster vaccination. Receptor source: a young man who received the YFV17D yellow fever vaccine. Each CDR3 is given with its conserved first and last residue. A D gene is named only where the DNA matches it firmly. Where a row states a size, it is once, few, many or the class of an expanded clone; other rows omit it.

V gene,D gene,CDR3 length,clone size,J gene,CDR3 protein,CDR3 DNA
TRBV6-6,-,13,few,TRBJ1-1,CASSGGANTEAFF,TGTGCCAGCAGTGGGGGGGCCAACACTGAAGCTTTCTTT
TRBV7-2,-,13,-,TRBJ2-1,CASSGVGGFGQFF,TGTGCCAGCAGCGGGGTAGGGGGTTTCGGGCAGTTCTTC
TRBV5-4,TRBD2,15,-,TRBJ2-2,CASSTSGRNTGELFF,TGTGCCAGCAGCACTAGCGGGAGGAACACCGGGGAGCTGTTTTTT
TRBV2,-,17,few,TRBJ1-3,CASSKETGSFSGNTIYF,TGTGCCAGCAGTAAAGAGACAGGTTCCTTCTCTGGAAACACCATATATTTT
TRBV28,TRBD2,15,-,TRBJ2-7,CASSLGTSGRAEQYF,TGTGCCAGCAGTTTGGGGACTAGCGGGAGGGCCGAGCAGTACTTC
TRBV5-4,-,14,few,TRBJ2-7,CASSSGTVPYEQYF,TGTGCCAGCAGCTCCGGGACGGTGCCCTACGAGCAGTACTTC
TRBV7-9,-,15,-,TRBJ2-3,CASTPGSRGADTQYF,TGTGCCAGCACACCTGGGAGCAGGGGTGCAGATACGCAGTATTTT
TRBV20-1,TRBD2,18,few,TRBJ2-7,CSARDSGLAGGPGYEQYF,TGCAGTGCTAGAGATTCCGGCCTAGCGGGAGGGCCGGGGTACGAGCAGTACTTC
TRBV29-1,-,12,few,TRBJ2-1,CSVEGQGRVQFF,TGCAGCGTTGAAGGCCAGGGTAGGGTGCAGTTCTTC
TRBV14,-,13,few,TRBJ2-5,CASSGWGQETQYF,TGTGCCAGCAGCGGGTGGGGCCAAGAGACCCAGTACTTC
TRBV3-1,-,15,few,TRBJ2-1,CASSQGSETVDEQFF,TGTGCCAGCAGCCAAGGGAGTGAGACAGTGGATGAGCAGTTCTTC
TRBV6-2/TRBV6-3,-,15,few,TRBJ2-3,CASSYRAGTGDTQYF,TGTGCCAGCAGTTACCGGGCCGGGACGGGAGATACGCAGTATTTT
TRBV3-1,-,14,-,TRBJ2-2,CASSQEGVSGELFF,TGTGCCAGCAGCCAAGAAGGGGTATCCGGGGAGCTGTTTTTT
TRBV9,-,14,few,TRBJ2-2,CASNPEGAAGELFF,TGTGCCAGCAACCCGGAGGGAGCAGCCGGGGAGCTGTTTTTT
TRBV5-1,TRBD1,14,-,TRBJ2-7,CASSLDGQGYEQYF,TGCGCCAGCAGCTTGGACGGACAGGGCTACGAGCAGTACTTC